This T cell receptor (beta chain) emerged from a study of T cell responses to AZD1222 COVID-19 vaccine. The overall study: Whether given at about 4 or about 12 weeks, second doses were pooled. Study-wide points: Nearly half of unique spike-specific TCRs reportedly avoided B.1.351 and B.1.1.7 mutated regions.

As to this clone: Antigen specificity is unknown.

Generated by immunoSEQ multiplex PCR, the TCRdb table keeps only in-frame clones and is missing some. The sample shows over 100,000 clones, approximately 88% of them seen only once. CDR1 is LGHNT, CDR2 FRNRAP, per germline. V shed 3 bases and J shed 7 bases, with 1 base lying between them. This CDR3 comprises 10 residues. The sample was peripheral blood, taken on day 0 of AZD1222 vaccination. This sequence originates from an adult in good health. The rearrangement joins TRBV12-5 to TRBJ1-3, with D uncertain. The CDR3 DNA is TGTGCTAGTGGTTTTAACACCATATATTTT. Translation gives CASGFNTIYF.